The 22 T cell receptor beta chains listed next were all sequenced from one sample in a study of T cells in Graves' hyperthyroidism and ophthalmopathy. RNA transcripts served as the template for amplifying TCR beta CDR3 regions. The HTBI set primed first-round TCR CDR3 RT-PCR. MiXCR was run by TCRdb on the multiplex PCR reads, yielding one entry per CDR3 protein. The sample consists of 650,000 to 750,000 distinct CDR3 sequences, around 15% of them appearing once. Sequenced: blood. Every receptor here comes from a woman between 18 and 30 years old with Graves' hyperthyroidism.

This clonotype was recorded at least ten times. CDR3: CASRRRAGLAGVLSYNEQFF. CDR3 nucleotides: TGTGCCAGCAGGCGCCGGGCGGGACTAGCGGGAGTACTTTCCTACAATGAGCAGTTCTTC. V is TRBV2 and J is TRBJ2-1, with 14 bases aligning to TRBD2. Germline CDR1 reads SNHLY; CDR2 reads FYNNEI. J was trimmed by 1 base and V by 6 bases; bases with no gene match: 14. The CDR3 runs to 20 residues.

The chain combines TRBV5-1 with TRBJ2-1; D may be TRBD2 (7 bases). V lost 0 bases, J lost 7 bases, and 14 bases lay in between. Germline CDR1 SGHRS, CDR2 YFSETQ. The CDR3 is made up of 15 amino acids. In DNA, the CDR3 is TGCGCCAGCAGCTTGGTAGGGGGGGCCGGGAATGAGCAGTTCTTC. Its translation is CASSLVGGAGNEQFF. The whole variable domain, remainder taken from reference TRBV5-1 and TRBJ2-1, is KAGVTQTPRYLIKTRGQQVTLSCSPISGHRSVSWYQQTPGQGLQFLFEYFSETQRNKGNFPGRFSGRQFSNSRSEMNVSTLELGDSALYLCASSLVGGAGNEQFFGPGTRLTVL.

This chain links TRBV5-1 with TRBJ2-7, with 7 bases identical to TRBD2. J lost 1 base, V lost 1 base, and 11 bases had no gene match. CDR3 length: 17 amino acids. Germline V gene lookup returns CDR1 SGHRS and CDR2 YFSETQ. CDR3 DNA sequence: TGCGCCAGCAGCTTGTCGATAGCGGGTCGACGTTCCTACGAGCAGTACTTC. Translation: CASSLSIAGRRSYEQYF.

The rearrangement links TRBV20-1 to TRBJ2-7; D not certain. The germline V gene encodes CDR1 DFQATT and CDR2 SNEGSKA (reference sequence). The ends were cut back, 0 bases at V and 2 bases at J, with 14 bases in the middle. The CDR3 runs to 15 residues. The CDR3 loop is CSARDLTTPAYEQYF. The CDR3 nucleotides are TGCAGTGCTAGAGATTTAACAACACCAGCCTACGAGCAGTACTTC.

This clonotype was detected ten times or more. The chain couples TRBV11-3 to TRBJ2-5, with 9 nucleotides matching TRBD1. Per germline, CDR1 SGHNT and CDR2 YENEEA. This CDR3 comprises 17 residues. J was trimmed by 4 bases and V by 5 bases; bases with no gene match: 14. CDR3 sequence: CASSVLAGTGLGETQYF. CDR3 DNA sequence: TGTGCCAGCAGCGTCTTAGCCGGGACAGGGTTGGGAGAGACCCAGTACTTC.

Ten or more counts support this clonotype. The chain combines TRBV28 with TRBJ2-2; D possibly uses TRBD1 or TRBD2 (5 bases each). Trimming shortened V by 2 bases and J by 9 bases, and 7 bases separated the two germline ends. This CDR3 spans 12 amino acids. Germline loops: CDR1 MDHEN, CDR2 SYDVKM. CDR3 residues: CASSLGGWELFF. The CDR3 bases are TGTGCCAGCAGTTTAGGGGGATGGGAGCTGTTTTTT.

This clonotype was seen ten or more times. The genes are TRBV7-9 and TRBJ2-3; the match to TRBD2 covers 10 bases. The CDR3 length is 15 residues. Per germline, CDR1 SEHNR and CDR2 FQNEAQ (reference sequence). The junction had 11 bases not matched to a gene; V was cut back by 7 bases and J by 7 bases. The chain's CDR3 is CASKTAGLAPNTQYF. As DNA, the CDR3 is TGTGCCAGCAAAACTGCGGGACTAGCGCCGAATACGCAGTATTTT.

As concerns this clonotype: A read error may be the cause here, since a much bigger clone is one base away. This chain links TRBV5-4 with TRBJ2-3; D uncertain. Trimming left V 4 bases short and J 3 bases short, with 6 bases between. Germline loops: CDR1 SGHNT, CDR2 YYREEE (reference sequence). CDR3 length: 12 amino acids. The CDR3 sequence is CASSRKTDTQYF. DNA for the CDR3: TGTGCCAGCAGCCGGAAGACAGATACGCAGTATTTT.

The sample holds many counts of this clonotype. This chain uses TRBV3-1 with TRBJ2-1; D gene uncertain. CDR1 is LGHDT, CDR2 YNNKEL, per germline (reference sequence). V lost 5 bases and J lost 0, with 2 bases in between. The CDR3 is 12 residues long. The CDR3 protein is CASSISYNEQFF. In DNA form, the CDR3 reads TGTGCCAGCAGCATCTCCTACAATGAGCAGTTCTTC.

DNA for the CDR3: TGCAGCGCCGGGACAGGGGGCGCCGGGCAGTACTTC. Its protein is CSAGTGGAGQYF. The genes are TRBV29-1 and TRBJ2-7, with 12 nucleotides matching TRBD1. V was clipped by 7 bases and J by 9 bases; unmatched bases: 7. This CDR3 region has 12 residues. Per germline, CDR1 SQVTM and CDR2 ANQGSEA.

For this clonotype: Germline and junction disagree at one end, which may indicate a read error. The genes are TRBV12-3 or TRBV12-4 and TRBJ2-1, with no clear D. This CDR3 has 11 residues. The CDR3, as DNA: TGTGCCAACAGTTTTAACAATGAGCAGTTCTTC. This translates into CANSFNNEQFF.

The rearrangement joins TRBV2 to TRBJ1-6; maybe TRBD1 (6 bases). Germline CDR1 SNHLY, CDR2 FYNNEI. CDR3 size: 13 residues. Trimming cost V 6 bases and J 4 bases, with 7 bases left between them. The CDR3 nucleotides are TGTGCCAGCAGGACAGGATATAATTCACCCCTCCACTTT. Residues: CASRTGYNSPLHF. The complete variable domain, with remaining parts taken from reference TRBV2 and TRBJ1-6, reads EPEVTQTPSHQVTQMGQEVILRCVPISNHLYFYWYRQILGQKVEFLVSFYNNEISEKSEIFDDQFSVERPDGSNFTLKIRSTKLEDSAMYFCASRTGYNSPLHFGNGTRLTVT.

The CDR3 loop is CASSSYSSDTQYF. The CDR3 DNA sequence: TGTGCCAGCAGCTCGTACTCCTCGGATACGCAGTATTTT. The chain has TRBV13 and TRBJ2-3; D unclear. The V gene's germline CDR1 is PRHDT and CDR2 FYEKMQ (reference sequence). V was cut by 4 bases and J by 6 bases, with 11 bases left in between. This CDR3 is 13 amino acids long.

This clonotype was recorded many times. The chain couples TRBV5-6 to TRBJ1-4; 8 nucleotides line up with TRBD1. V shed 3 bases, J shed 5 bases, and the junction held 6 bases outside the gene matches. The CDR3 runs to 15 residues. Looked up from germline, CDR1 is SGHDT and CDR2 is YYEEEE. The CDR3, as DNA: TGTGCCAGCAGCTCGTCGGACAGGGTGAATGAAAAACTGTTTTTT. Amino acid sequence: CASSSSDRVNEKLFF.

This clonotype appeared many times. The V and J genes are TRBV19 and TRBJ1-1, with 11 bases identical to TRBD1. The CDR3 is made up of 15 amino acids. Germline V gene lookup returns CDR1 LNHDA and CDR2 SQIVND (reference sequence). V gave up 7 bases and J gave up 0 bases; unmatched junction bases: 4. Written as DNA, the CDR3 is TGTGCCAGTAAGGACAGGGGGCAGATGAACACTGAAGCTTTCTTT. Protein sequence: CASKDRGQMNTEAFF.

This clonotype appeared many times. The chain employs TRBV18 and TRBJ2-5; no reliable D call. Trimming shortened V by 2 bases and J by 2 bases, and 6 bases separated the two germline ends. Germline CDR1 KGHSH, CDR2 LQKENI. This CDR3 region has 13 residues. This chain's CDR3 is CASSPATQETQYF. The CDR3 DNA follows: TGTGCCAGCTCACCAGCCACACAAGAGACCCAGTACTTC.

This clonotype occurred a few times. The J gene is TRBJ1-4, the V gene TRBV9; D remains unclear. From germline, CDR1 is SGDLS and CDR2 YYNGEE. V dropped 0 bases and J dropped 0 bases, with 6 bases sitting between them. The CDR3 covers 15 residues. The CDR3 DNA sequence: TGTGCCAGCAGCGTAGGGGGAGCAACTAATGAAAAACTGTTTTTT. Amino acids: CASSVGGATNEKLFF. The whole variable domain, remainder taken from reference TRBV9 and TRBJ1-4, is DSGVTQTPKHLITATGQRVTLRCSPRSGDLSVYWYQQSLDQGLQFLIQYYNGEERAKGNILERFSAQQFPDLHSELNLSSLELGDSALYFCASSVGGATNEKLFFGSGTQLSVL.

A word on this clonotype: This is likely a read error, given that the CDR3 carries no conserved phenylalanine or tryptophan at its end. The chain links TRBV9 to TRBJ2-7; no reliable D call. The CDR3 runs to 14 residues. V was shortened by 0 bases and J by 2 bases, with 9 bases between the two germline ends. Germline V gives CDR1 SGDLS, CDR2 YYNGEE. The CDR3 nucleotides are TGTGCCAGCAGCGTAGGAGATTCTCCCTACGAGCAGTACTTA. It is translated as CASSVGDSPYEQYL.

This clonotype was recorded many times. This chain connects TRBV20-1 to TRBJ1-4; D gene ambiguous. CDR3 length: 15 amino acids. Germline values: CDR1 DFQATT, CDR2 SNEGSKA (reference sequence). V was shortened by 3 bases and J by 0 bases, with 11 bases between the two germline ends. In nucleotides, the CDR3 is TGCAGTGCTAGCCCCGAACCGACAACTAATGAAAAACTGTTTTTT. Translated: CSASPEPTTNEKLFF.

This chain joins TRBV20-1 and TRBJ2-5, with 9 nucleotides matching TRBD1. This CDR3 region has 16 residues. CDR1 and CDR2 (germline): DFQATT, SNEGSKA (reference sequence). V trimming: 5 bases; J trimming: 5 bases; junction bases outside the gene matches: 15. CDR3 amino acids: CSARRGVGTGMETQYF. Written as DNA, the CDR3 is TGCAGTGCTCGCCGGGGGGTCGGGACAGGGATGGAGACCCAGTACTTC.

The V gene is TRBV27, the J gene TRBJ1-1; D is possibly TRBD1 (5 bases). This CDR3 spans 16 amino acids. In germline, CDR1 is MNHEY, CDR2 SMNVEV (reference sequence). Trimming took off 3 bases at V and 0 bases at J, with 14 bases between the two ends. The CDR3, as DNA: TGTGCCAGCAGTTTGGAGGGGTTTACTATGAACACTGAAGCTTTCTTT. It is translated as CASSLEGFTMNTEAFF.

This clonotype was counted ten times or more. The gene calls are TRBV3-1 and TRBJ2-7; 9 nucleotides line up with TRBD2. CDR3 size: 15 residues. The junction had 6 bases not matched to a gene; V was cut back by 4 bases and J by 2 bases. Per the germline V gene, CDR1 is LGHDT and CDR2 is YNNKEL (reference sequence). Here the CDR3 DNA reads TGTGCCAGCAGCCCTAAGACTAGCGGTCCCTACGAGCAGTACTTC. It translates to CASSPKTSGPYEQYF.